This T cell receptor beta chain was recorded in a study of post-analysis software for immune sequencing data. Study-wide results and limits: Controls significantly exceeded multiple sclerosis patients in normalized Chao1 diversity. Higher frequency in patients than in controls was seen for about five TRBV segments, with TRBV5-6, TRBV5-1 and TRBV20-1 among them. Analysis by F measure revealed that same-batch samples clustered strongly together.

This CDR3 is built from 12 residues. With 5 bases removed from V and 6 bases from J, the gap between germline ends came to 9 bases. Per the germline V gene, CDR1 is SGHTA and CDR2 is FQGNSA. Included in the TCR beta cDNA libraries were unique molecular identifiers. TCRdb analysed the PCR reads with MiXCR anew, one entry per CDR3 protein. Among roughly 410,000 distinct CDR3 sequences listed, less than 40% were seen once. On this clonotype itself: What it binds is not known.

The receptor was isolated from a girl aged 5-17 years with multiple sclerosis. The chain has TRBV7-2 and TRBJ2-3, with D uncertain. Sequenced sample: blood. The CDR3 nucleotides read TGTACCAGCAGCCCGGCCCACGATACGCAGTATTTT. This gives the protein CTSSPAHDTQYF.